The rows below give T cell receptor beta chains drawn from one sample of a study of OX40 agonist ivuxolimab in advanced cancers. Repertoires were generated with immunoSEQ multiplex PCR, while TCRdb's copy carries only in-frame clones and drops some. The sample lists more than 45,000 clones, approximately 81% occurring once. The sample here was CD4+ or CD8+ T cells sorted from blood, taken in a trial of the OX40 agonist ivuxolimab. These receptors came from an adult with an advanced solid tumor such as melanoma, head and neck, liver or kidney cancer. Both conserved end residues are part of each CDR3. A D gene is named only where the DNA matches it firmly. The listing skips clone size in some rows; elsewhere it reads once, few, many or a size class.

TRBJ1-1 | . | TRBV28 | . | TGTGCCAGCAGTCCTCCCGTGGGGGGCAGTGGCACTGAAGCTTTCTTT | CASSPPVGGSGTEAFF
TRBJ1-4 | . | TRBV19 | few | TGTGCCAGTAGTCTCCGGCCTGAGTCTACTAATGAAAAACTGTTTTTT | CASSLRPESTNEKLFF
TRBJ2-3 | . | TRBV2 | . | TGTGCCAGCACGGGCAGGGGCACAGATACGCAGTATTTT | CASTGRGTDTQYF
TRBJ2-1 | TRBD2 | TRBV5-4 | . | TGTGCCAGCAGCCAACCGCCTAGCGGGAGCCTTGATGAGCAGTTCTTC | CASSQPPSGSLDEQFF
TRBJ2-7 | . | TRBV5-8 | . | TGTGCCAGCAGCAGTAGCGACTACGAGCAGTACTTC | CASSSSDYEQYF
TRBJ1-4 | TRBD1 | TRBV6-5 | . | TGTGCCAGCAGTTACGGACAGGAGAATGAAAAACTGTTTTTT | CASSYGQENEKLFF
TRBJ2-7 | TRBD2 | TRBV4-3 | . | TGCGCCAGCAGCCAAGATTTTAGCGGGAGCTCCTACGAGCAGTACTTC | CASSQDFSGSSYEQYF
TRBJ2-7 | . | TRBV14 | once | TGTGCCAGCAGCCAGGCAAAGGACGCTCACGAGCAGTACTTC | CASSQAKDAHEQYF
TRBJ2-7 | TRBD1 | TRBV28 | once | TGTGCCAGCAATCCCTCCCAGACAGGGGGCTACGAGCAGTACTTC | CASNPSQTGGYEQYF
TRBJ1-5 | . | TRBV19 | . | TGTGCCAGTAGTATCCGCCGACCGAATCAGCCCCAGCATTTT | CASSIRRPNQPQHF
TRBJ2-6 | TRBD1 | TRBV19 | once | TGTGCCAGTAGTAACAGGGGGCAGTTAGGGTCTGGGGCCAACGTCCTGACTTTC | CASSNRGQLGSGANVLTF
TRBJ2-7 | . | TRBV4-3 | . | TGCGCCAGCAGCCAAGATCTGTACTTCGGAACCTACGAGCAGTACTTC | CASSQDLYFGTYEQYF
TRBJ1-1 | . | TRBV7-9 | few | TGTGCCAGCAGCTTAGAAAAGGCTTTCTTT | CASSLEKAFF
TRBJ2-2 | . | TRBV7-2 | . | TGTGCCAGCAGCTACTACACCGGGGAGCTGTTTTTT | CASSYYTGELFF
TRBJ2-7 | TRBD1 | TRBV5-4 | . | TGTGCCAGCAGCTGGGGGACAGGAACCTCCTACGAGCAGTACTTC | CASSWGTGTSYEQYF
TRBJ1-2 | . | TRBV4-1 | . | TGCGCCAGCAGCGACTACGGGAGGGTTGATGGCTACACCTTC | CASSDYGRVDGYTF
TRBJ2-7 | . | TRBV5-5 | . | TGTGCCAGCAGCCCGGGACATTCCAGCTCCTACGAGCAGTACTTC | CASSPGHSSSYEQYF
TRBJ2-1 | TRBD2 | TRBV2 | . | TGTGCCAGCAGGACTAGCGGGATTTACAATGAGCAGTTCTTC | CASRTSGIYNEQFF
TRBJ2-1 | . | TRBV7-3 | . | TGTGCCAGCAGCCCCGGGAGTTTTAATGAGCAGTTCTTC | CASSPGSFNEQFF
TRBJ1-1 | TRBD1 | TRBV5-4 | . | TGTGCCAGCAGCATAGACAGGGGGCTGGTAGCTTTCTTT | CASSIDRGLVAFF
TRBJ2-1 | . | TRBV7-2 | once | TGTGCCAGCAGCTTAACCCGACAGGGCGGCGGGAAGGAGCAGTTCTTC | CASSLTRQGGGKEQFF
TRBJ1-3 | . | TRBV28 | . | TGTGCCAGCAGTAATGACCCTACAGTGATCTCTGGAAACACCATATATTTT | CASSNDPTVISGNTIYF
TRBJ2-7 | . | TRBV27 | . | TGTGCCAGCTCGACGGGATACGAGCAGTACTTC | CASSTGYEQYF
TRBJ2-3 | . | TRBV4-1 | . | TGCGCCAGCAGCCAACCGACAGATACGCAGTATTTT | CASSQPTDTQYF
TRBJ2-3 | . | TRBV11-2 | . | TGTGCCAGCAGCTTCTCAGGTCAGGGCACAGATACGCAGTATTTT | CASSFSGQGTDTQYF
TRBJ2-3 | . | TRBV6-5 | . | TGTGCCGCGCGCCGGGGGGCAGCAGCGAAAGATACGCAGTATTTT | CAARRGAAAKDTQYF
TRBJ2-7 | TRBD2 | TRBV11-3 | . | TGTGCCAGCAGTGTCGCGGGGGGCCCAACCGGGCAGTACTTC | CASSVAGGPTGQYF
TRBJ2-1 | TRBD2 | TRBV7-9 | . | TGTGCCAGCAGCCACCGGACTAGCACTAATGAGCAGTTCTTC | CASSHRTSTNEQFF
TRBJ1-2 | . | TRBV7-6 | . | TGTGCCAGCAGCTTAGAACCGGGGAACTATGGCTACACCTTC | CASSLEPGNYGYTF
TRBJ2-2 | . | TRBV6-5 | . | TGTGCCACCCGACAGGTTCCGTTCACCGGGGAGCTGTTTTTT | CATRQVPFTGELFF
TRBJ2-7 | . | TRBV4-1 | . | TGCGCCAGCAGGGACCCCGGGGGCTACGAGCAGTACTTC | CASRDPGGYEQYF
TRBJ1-1 | . | TRBV28 | . | TGTGCCAGCAGTCCATTAGTAGGGCCTGAAGCTTTCTTT | CASSPLVGPEAFF
TRBJ1-5 | . | TRBV15 | . | TGTGCCACCAGCACAGGACAGCGCCGGGGCAATCAGCCCCAGCATTTT | CATSTGQRRGNQPQHF
TRBJ1-5 | . | TRBV2 | once | TGTGCCAGCAGCGCAGGACTAACGCAGCCCCAGCATTTT | CASSAGLTQPQHF
TRBJ2-5 | TRBD2 | TRBV28 | . | TGTGCCAGCAGTTTACCAGCCCTAGCGGGAGTTGAACAGTACTTC | CASSLPALAGVEQYF
TRBJ2-7 | . | TRBV10-3 | few | TGTGCCATCACCGGACAGTTTGGAACTAGGGAGCAGTACTTC | CAITGQFGTREQYF
TRBJ1-3 | TRBD1 | TRBV6-4 | . | TGTGCCAGCAGAGCTAGACAGGGGCCGGCTGGAAACACCATATATTTT | CASRARQGPAGNTIYF
TRBJ1-4 | TRBD1 | TRBV4-1 | . | TGCGCCAGCAGCCGAACACCGGGACAGGGGACAACTAATGAAAAACTGTTTTTT | CASSRTPGQGTTNEKLFF
TRBJ1-2 | . | TRBV30 | . | TGTGCCTGGCACGGAGGTTATGGCTACACCTTC | CAWHGGYGYTF
TRBJ2-7 | . | TRBV7-2 | . | TGTGCCAGCAGCTTCCCATCCTACGAGCAGTACTTC | CASSFPSYEQYF
TRBJ2-1 | . | TRBV27 | . | TGTGCCAGCAGCTATCCAGGGATTTATGAGCAGTTCTTC | CASSYPGIYEQFF
TRBJ2-7 | . | TRBV9 | . | TGTGCCAGCAGCGTAGAGGCCCGGCCGACGTACGAGCAGTACTTC | CASSVEARPTYEQYF
TRBJ2-1 | TRBD2 | TRBV7-3 | . | TGTGCCAGCAGTTACCAGGGGACTAGGGATGAGCAGTTCTTC | CASSYQGTRDEQFF
TRBJ2-2 | . | TRBV30 | . | TGTGCCTGGAGTGTACTAGGGTCTGCCGGGGAGCTGTTTTTT | CAWSVLGSAGELFF
TRBJ2-6 | . | TRBV9 | . | TGTGCCAGCAGCGTAAGACCCTCTGGGGCCAACGTCCTGACTTTC | CASSVRPSGANVLTF
TRBJ2-2 | . | TRBV19 | . | TGTGCCAGTAGGTCGGCCCGGGCCGGGGAGCTGTTTTTT | CASRSARAGELFF
TRBJ2-3 | . | TRBV28 | . | TGTGCCAGCACTTCACGGAGGAGGGGGGGAGATACGCAGTATTTT | CASTSRRRGGDTQYF
TRBJ1-2 | . | TRBV6-1 | . | TGTGCCAGCAGTCTCCGCCTCCGCCAGGACGGCTACACCTTC | CASSLRLRQDGYTF
TRBJ2-3 | . | TRBV20-1 | . | TGCAGTGCGCAGACAGCAGATACGCAGTATTTT | CSAQTADTQYF
TRBJ1-2 | . | TRBV6-6 | . | TGTGCCAGCAGTTACGCAGGGAGCGATGGCTACACCTTC | CASSYAGSDGYTF
TRBJ2-3 | TRBD2 | TRBV15 | . | TGTGCCACCAGCAAACTAGCGGGAGGGACAGATACGCAGTATTTT | CATSKLAGGTDTQYF
TRBJ2-7 | TRBD2 | TRBV19 | . | TGTGCCAGTAGCGCGGGACTAGCGGGAGTCGAGCAGTACTTC | CASSAGLAGVEQYF
TRBJ2-7 | . | TRBV4-1 | . | TGCGCCAGCAGCCAAGAGCCGGGATACAACTACGAGCAGTACTTC | CASSQEPGYNYEQYF
TRBJ2-7 | TRBD1 | TRBV4-1 | . | TGCGCCAGCAGCCTGGGGACAGGGGGCCCCGACGAGCAGTACTTC | CASSLGTGGPDEQYF
TRBJ2-5 | . | TRBV2 | . | TGTGCCAGCACCCAGCATGGCGGGGAGGAGACCCAGTACTTC | CASTQHGGEETQYF
TRBJ2-6 | . | TRBV5-1 | . | TGCGCCAGCCGCCCTTGGGAGGCGGCCAACGTCCTGACTTTC | CASRPWEAANVLTF
TRBJ2-3 | TRBD2 | TRBV4-1 | . | TGCGCCAGCAGCCAGCCCAGACTAGCGCCCCAAACCCCTCGCACAGATACGCAGTATTTT | CASSQPRLAPQTPRTDTQYF
TRBJ2-4 | . | TRBV28 | . | TGTGCCAGCAGTTTCCCTACAATAGAGGGGGGAAATGCCAAAAACATTCAGTACTTC | CASSFPTIEGGNAKNIQYF
TRBJ1-4 | . | TRBV7-3 | . | TGTGCCAGCAGCGACCGGGACACGAATGAAAAACTGTTTTTT | CASSDRDTNEKLFF